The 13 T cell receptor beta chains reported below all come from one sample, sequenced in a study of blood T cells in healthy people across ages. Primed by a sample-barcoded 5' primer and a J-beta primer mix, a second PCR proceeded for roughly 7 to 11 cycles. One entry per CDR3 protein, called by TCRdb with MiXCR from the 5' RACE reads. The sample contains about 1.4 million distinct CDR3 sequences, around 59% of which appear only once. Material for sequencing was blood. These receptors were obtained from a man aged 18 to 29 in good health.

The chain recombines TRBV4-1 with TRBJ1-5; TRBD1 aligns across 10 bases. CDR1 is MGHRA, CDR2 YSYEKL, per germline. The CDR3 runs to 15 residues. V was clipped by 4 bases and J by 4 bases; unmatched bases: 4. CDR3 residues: CASSLWTGGNQPQHF. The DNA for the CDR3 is TGCGCCAGCAGCCTATGGACAGGGGGGAATCAGCCCCAGCATTTT.

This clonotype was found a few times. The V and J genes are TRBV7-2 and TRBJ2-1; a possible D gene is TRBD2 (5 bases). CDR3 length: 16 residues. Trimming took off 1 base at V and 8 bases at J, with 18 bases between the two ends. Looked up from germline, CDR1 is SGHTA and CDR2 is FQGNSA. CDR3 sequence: CASSLVHHPEVDEQFF. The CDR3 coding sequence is TGTGCCAGCAGCTTAGTCCACCACCCGGAGGTCGATGAGCAGTTCTTC. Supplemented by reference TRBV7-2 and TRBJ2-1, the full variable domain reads GAGVSQSPSNKVTEKGKDVELRCDPISGHTALYWYRQSLGQGLEFLIYFQGNSAPDKSGLPSDRFSAERTGGSVSTLTIQRTQQEDSAVYLCASSLVHHPEVDEQFFGPGTRLTVL.

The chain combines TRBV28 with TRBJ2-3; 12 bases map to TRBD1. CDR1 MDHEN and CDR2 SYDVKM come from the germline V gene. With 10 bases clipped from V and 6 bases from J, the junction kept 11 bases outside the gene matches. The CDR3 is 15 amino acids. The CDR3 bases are TGTGCCACCAGCCGCCGGGACAGGGGGCTGGATACGCAGTATTTT. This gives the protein CATSRRDRGLDTQYF. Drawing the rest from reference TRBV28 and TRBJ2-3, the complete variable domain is DVKVTQSSRYLVKRTGEKVFLECVQDMDHENMFWYRQDPGLGLRLIYFSYDVKMKEKGDIPEGYSVSREKKERFSLILESASTNQTSMYLCATSRRDRGLDTQYFGPGTRLTVL.

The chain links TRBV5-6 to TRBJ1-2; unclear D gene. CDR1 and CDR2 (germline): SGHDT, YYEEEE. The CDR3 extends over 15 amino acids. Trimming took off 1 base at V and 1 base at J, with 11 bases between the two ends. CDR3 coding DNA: TGTGCCAGCAGCTTGTTTGGCAGGATTAACTATGGCTACACCTTC. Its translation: CASSLFGRINYGYTF.

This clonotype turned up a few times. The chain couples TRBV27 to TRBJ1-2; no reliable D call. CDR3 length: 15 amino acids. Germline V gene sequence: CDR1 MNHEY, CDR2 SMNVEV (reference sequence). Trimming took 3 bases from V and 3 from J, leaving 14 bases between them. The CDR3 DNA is TGTGCCAGCAGTTTGGGCGCGGACGGATACTATGGCTACACCTTC. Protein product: CASSLGADGYYGYTF.

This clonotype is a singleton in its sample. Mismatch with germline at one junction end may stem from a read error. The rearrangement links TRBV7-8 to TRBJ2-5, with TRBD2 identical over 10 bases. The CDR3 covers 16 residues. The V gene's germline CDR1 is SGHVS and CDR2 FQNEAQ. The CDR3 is CASNLGLAGVQETQYF. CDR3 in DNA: TGTGCCAGCAACTTAGGTCTAGCGGGGGTTCAAGAGACCCAGTACTTC.

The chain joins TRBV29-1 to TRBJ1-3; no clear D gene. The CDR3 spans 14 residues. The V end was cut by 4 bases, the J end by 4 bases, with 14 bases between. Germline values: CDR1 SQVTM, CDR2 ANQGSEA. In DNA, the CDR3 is TGCAGCGTTGCTCAACTGGAGAGAGGAAACACCATATATTTT. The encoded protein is CSVAQLERGNTIYF.

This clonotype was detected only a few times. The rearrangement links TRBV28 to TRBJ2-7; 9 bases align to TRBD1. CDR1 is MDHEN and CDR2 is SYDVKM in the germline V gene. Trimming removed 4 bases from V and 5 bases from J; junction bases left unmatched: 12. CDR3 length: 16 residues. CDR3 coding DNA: TGTGCCAGCAGTTCCCGATCGACAGGGGGTAGTAACGAGCAGTACTTC. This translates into CASSSRSTGGSNEQYF. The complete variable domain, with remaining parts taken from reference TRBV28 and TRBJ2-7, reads DVKVTQSSRYLVKRTGEKVFLECVQDMDHENMFWYRQDPGLGLRLIYFSYDVKMKEKGDIPEGYSVSREKKERFSLILESASTNQTSMYLCASSSRSTGGSNEQYFGPGTRLTVT.

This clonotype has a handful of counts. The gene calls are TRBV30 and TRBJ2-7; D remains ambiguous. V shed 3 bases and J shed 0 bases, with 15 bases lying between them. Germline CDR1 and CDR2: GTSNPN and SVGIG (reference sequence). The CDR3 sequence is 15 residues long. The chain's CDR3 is CAWSADPRYSYEQYF. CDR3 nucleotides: TGTGCCTGGAGCGCGGACCCACGATACTCCTACGAGCAGTACTTC.

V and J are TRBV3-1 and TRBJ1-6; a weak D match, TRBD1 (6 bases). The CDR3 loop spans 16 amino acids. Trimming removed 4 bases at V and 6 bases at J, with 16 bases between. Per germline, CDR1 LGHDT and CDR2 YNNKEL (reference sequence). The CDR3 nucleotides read TGTGCCAGCAGCCTCTCGCAGGGGTGGCCTAATTCACCCCTCCACTTT. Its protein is CASSLSQGWPNSPLHF. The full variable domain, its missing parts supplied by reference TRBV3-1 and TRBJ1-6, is DTAVSQTPKYLVTQMGNDKSIKCEQNLGHDTMYWYKQDSKKFLKIMFSYNNKELIINETVPNRFSPKSPDKAHLNLHINSLELGDSAVYFCASSLSQGWPNSPLHFGNGTRLTVT.

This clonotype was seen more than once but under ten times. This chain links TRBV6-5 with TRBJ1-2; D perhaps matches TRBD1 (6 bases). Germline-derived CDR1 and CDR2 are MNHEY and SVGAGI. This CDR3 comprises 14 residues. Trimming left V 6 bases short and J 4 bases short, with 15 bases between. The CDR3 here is CASRLGGGAYGYTF. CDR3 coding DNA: TGTGCCAGCAGACTAGGGGGGGGCGCCTATGGCTACACCTTC.

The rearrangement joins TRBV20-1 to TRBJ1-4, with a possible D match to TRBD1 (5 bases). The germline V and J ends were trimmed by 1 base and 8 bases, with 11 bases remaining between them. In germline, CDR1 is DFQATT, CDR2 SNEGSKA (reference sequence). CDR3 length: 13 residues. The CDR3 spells CSARADSVEKLFF. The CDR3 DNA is TGCAGTGCTAGAGCCGACAGCGTGGAAAAACTGTTTTTT.

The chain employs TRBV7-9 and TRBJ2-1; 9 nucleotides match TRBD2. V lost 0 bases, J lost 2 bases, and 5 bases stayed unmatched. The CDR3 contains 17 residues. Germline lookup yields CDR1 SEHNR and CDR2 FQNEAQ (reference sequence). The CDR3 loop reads CASSLARGGRAYNEQFF. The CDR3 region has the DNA TGTGCCAGCAGCTTAGCGCGCGGCGGGAGGGCCTACAATGAGCAGTTCTTC.